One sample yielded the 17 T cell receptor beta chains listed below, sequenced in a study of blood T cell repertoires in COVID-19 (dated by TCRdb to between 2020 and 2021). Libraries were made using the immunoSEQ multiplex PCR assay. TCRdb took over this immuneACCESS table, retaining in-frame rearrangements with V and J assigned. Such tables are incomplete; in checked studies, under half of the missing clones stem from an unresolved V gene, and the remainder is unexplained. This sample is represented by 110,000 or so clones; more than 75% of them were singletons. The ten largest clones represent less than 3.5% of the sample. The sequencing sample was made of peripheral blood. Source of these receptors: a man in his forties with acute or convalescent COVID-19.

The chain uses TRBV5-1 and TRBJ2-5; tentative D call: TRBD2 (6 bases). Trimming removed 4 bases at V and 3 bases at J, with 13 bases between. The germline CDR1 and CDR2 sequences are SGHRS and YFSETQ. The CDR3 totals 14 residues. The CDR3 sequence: CASSGSLAKETQYF. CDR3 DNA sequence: TGCGCCAGCAGCGGTTCCCTAGCGAAAGAGACCCAGTACTTC.

CDR3 in amino acids: CASSSSISGYEQYF. The CDR3 bases are TGTGCCAGCAGTTCTAGTATCAGCGGCTACGAGCAGTACTTC. The J gene is TRBJ2-7, the V gene TRBV27; D may be TRBD2 (5 bases). V was clipped by 4 bases and J by 3 bases, with 13 bases between them. The CDR3 is 14 amino acids. CDR1 is MNHEY and CDR2 is SMNVEV in the germline V gene (reference sequence).

The CDR3 sequence: CASSETGISYEQYF. CDR3 coding DNA: TGTGCCAGCAGTGAAACAGGGATTTCCTACGAGCAGTACTTC. The chain is built from TRBV6-1 and TRBJ2-7; perhaps TRBD1 as D (6 bases). Between the trimmed V and J ends, which lost 2 bases and 1 base, there was a span of 9 bases. The germline CDR1 and CDR2 sequences are MNHNS and SASEGT. The CDR3 has 14 amino acids.

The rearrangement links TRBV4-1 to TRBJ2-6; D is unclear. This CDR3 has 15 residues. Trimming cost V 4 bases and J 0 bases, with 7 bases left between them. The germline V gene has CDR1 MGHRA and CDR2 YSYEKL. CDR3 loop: CASSPYHSGANVLTF. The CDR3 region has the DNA TGCGCCAGCAGCCCCTACCACTCTGGGGCCAACGTCCTGACTTTC.

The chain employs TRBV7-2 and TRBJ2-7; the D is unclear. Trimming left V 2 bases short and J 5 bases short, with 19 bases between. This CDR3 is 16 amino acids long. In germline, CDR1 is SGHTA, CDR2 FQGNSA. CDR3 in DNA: TGTGCCAGCAGCTTATACCCAACAGAATACCCCAACGAGCAGTACTTC. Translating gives CASSLYPTEYPNEQYF. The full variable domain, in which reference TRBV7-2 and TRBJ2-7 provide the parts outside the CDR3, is GAGVSQSPSNKVTEKGKDVELRCDPISGHTALYWYRQSLGQGLEFLIYFQGNSAPDKSGLPSDRFSAERTGGSVSTLTIQRTQQEDSAVYLCASSLYPTEYPNEQYFGPGTRLTVT.

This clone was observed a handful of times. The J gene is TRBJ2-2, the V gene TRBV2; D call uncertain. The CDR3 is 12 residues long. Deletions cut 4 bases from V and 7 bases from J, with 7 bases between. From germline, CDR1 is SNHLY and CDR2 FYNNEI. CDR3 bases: TGTGCCAGCAGTGGTAGTGGCGGGGAGCTGTTTTTT. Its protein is CASSGSGGELFF.

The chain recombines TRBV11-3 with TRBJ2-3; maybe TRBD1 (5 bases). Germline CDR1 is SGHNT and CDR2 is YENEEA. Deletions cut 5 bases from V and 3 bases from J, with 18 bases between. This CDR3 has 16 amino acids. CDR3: CASSPSIGQGTDTQYF. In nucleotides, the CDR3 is TGTGCCAGCAGCCCATCGATCGGACAAGGGACAGATACGCAGTATTTT.

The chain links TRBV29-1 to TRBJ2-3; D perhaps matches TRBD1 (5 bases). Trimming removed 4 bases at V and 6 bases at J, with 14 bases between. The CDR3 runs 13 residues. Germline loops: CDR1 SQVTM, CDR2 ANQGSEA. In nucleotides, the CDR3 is TGCAGCGTTGTCGTCAGGGTCACTGATACGCAGTATTTT. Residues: CSVVVRVTDTQYF.

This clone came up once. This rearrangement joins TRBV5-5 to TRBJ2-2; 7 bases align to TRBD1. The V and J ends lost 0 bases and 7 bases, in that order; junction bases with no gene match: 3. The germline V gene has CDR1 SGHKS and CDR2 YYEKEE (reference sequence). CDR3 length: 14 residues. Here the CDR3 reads CASSLGQGVGELFF. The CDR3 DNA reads TGTGCCAGCAGCTTGGGACAGGGCGTCGGGGAGCTGTTTTTT.

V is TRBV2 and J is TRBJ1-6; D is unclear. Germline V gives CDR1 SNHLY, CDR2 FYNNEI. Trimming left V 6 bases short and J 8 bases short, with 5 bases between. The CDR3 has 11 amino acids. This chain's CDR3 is CASSNDSPLHF. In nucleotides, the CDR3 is TGTGCCAGCAGCAATGATTCACCCCTCCACTTT.

In nucleotides, the CDR3 is TGTGCCAGCAGCCCGGGACTAGCGGGGACCTCCTACGAGCAGTACTTC. Its protein is CASSPGLAGTSYEQYF. The genes are TRBV11-1 and TRBJ2-7, with 13 bases aligning to TRBD2. Looked up from germline, CDR1 is SGHAT and CDR2 is FQDESV (reference sequence). The CDR3 runs to 16 residues. V shed 5 bases, J shed 0 bases, and the junction held 4 bases outside the gene matches.

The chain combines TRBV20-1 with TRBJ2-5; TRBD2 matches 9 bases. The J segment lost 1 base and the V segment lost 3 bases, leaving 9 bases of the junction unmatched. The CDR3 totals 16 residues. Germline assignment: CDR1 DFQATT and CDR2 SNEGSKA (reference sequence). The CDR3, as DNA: TGCAGTGCTAGTAATCCTAGCGGGGCCCGCCAAGAGACCCAGTACTTC. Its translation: CSASNPSGARQETQYF.

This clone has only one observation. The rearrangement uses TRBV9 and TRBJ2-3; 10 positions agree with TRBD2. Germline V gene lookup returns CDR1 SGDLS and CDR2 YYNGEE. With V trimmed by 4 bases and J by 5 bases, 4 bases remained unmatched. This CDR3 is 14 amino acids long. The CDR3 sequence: CASSLSGGGDTQYF. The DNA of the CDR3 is TGTGCCAGCAGCCTCAGCGGGGGGGGAGATACGCAGTATTTT.

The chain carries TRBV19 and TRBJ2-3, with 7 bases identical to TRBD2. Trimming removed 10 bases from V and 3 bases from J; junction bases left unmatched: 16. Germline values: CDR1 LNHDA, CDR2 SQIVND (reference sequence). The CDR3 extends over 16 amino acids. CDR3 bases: TGTGCCACCAATGGGGACGAGCGGGGACTAACAGATACGCAGTATTTT. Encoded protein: CATNGDERGLTDTQYF. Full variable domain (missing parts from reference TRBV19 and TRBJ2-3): DGGITQSPKYLFRKEGQNVTLSCEQNLNHDAMYWYRQDPGQGLRLIYYSQIVNDFQKGDIAEGYSVSREKKESFPLTVTSAQKNPTAFYLCATNGDERGLTDTQYFGPGTRLTVL.

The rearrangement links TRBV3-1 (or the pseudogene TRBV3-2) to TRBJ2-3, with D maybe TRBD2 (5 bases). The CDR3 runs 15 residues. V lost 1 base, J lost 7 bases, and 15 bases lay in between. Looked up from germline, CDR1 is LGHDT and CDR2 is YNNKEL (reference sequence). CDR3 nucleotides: TGTGCCAGCAGCCAAGGAGGGCTACCTCCGAATACGCAGTATTTT. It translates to CASSQGGLPPNTQYF.

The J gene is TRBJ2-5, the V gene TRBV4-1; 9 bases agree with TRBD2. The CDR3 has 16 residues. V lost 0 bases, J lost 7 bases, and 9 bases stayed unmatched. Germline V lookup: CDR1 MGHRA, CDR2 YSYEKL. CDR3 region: CASSQDDRSAGGTQYF. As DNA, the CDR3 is TGCGCCAGCAGCCAAGATGATCGCTCAGCGGGGGGGACCCAGTACTTC.

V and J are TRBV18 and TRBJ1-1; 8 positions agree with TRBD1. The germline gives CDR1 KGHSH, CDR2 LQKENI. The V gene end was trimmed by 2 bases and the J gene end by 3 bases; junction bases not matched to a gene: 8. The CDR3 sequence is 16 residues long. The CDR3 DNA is TGTGCCAGCTCACCAACAGTGGTGACAGGGGACACTGAAGCTTTCTTT. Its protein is CASSPTVVTGDTEAFF.